A selection of T cell receptor beta chains follows, all from one sample in a study of Graves' ophthalmopathy and Graves' hyperthyroidism. MiXCR, run by TCRdb on the multiplex PCR reads, gives a single entry per CDR3 protein. The sample has almost 750,000 distinct CDR3 sequences, approximately 40% seen once. The sequencing input was peripheral blood. The receptors come from an adult man with Graves' ophthalmopathy. CDR3s leave out the opening cysteine and the closing phenylalanine or tryptophan. For some rows the clone size is stated as once, few or many, or as a class when expanded; others skip it.

clone size	J gene	V gene	CDR3 protein
.	TRBJ2-2	TRBV7-2	ASSSYPPGELF
.	TRBJ1-5	TRBV19	ASSQGTGPTNQPQH
few	TRBJ2-2	TRBV15	ATSRDLAGGVTGELF
many	TRBJ1-2	TRBV10-3	ASSYSGQFGYT
.	TRBJ1-5	TRBV9	ASSYDGNNQPQH
many	TRBJ2-5	TRBV7-2	ASSLVSGGGETQY
once	TRBJ1-1	TRBV2	ASRETASEAF
many	TRBJ1-5	TRBV6-6	ASSVQGVQPQH
.	TRBJ2-7	TRBV29-1	SVEDPGGYEQY
.	TRBJ1-3	TRBV6-6	ASSYGQATGNTIY
.	TRBJ1-5	TRBV20-1	SARDLVGDNQPQH
.	TRBJ1-1	TRBV9	ASSSLWETNTEAF
many	TRBJ1-1	TRBV7-9	ASSLVRGEAF
.	TRBJ2-2	TRBV7-9	ASSQDWIIPGELF
few	TRBJ1-2	TRBV5-8	ASSSRDRLRPNYGYT
many	TRBJ1-2	TRBV7-2	ASSLVQGSLGYT
.	TRBJ1-6	TRBV7-9	ASSWAQGVGNSPLH
many	TRBJ1-3	TRBV29-1	SVEEGREGNTIY
few	TRBJ2-2	TRBV2	ASTTMDSTGELF
.	TRBJ1-1	TRBV7-3	AGSARQGSNTEAF
many	TRBJ2-5	TRBV2	ASSVRGKGETQY
.	TRBJ2-7	TRBV7-9	ASSLEQGPNYEQY
.	TRBJ1-2	TRBV7-9	ASSLVPLPKGGYGYT
.	TRBJ1-5	TRBV7-2	ASSQGFLSNQPQH
.	TRBJ1-5	TRBV19	ASSIVWGQGNQPQH
.	TRBJ2-7	TRBV2	ASSEGGSYEQY
.	TRBJ2-2	TRBV12-3/TRBV12-4	AGSRQVVTGELF
.	TRBJ2-7	TRBV25-1	ASVESTWEQY
.	TRBJ1-1	TRBV19	ASSSQSGDTEAF
many	TRBJ2-5	TRBV10-3	AISRQGGGETQY
many	TRBJ1-2	TRBV13	ASSLMGRGTYGYT
many	TRBJ1-5	TRBV19	ASRVTGGNQPQH
.	TRBJ2-3	TRBV9	ASSVRTGAWDTQY
many	TRBJ1-6	TRBV2	ASSEFGTGGSNSPLH
many	TRBJ1-1	TRBV10-3	AISDGRGLRAEAF
few	TRBJ1-2	TRBV10-3	ASTFVTDRNPGGYT
.	TRBJ1-1	TRBV12-3/TRBV12-4	ASRLGGFQGEAF
.	TRBJ2-5	TRBV12-3/TRBV12-4	ASSWSGSQETQY